The table lists the clone carrying this T cell receptor beta chain with a few counts. The target antigen is unknown. Germline CDR1 is LNHDA and CDR2 is SQIVND (reference sequence). With 7 bases removed from V and 1 base from J, the gap between germline ends came to 22 bases. The length of the CDR3 is 17 residues. PBMCs stored at -80 C, 2 million in total, were the source of the unsorted libraries. The sample is drawn from a study of neurological immune-mediated disorders. cDNA synthesis was performed by 5'RACE with 10-nucleotide random UMIs. TCRdb itself ran the 5' RACE reads through MiXCR, one entry per CDR3 protein. This table has about 52,000 distinct CDR3 sequences, roughly 3.8% appearing once. General study results and limits: The study found no CDR3 amino acid sequences shared by expanded clones across subjects, suggesting private repertoires in all groups. Multiple sclerosis was found to have the least TCR clonal expansion, below healthy controls, and HTLV-1-associated myelopathy the most.

The V and J genes are TRBV19 and TRBJ1-1; D perhaps matches TRBD1 (5 bases). The clonotype comes from a man aged 55 to 70 with multiple sclerosis. The sequenced sample consisted of PBMCs. CDR3 residues: CASTPRASGAQNTEAFF. The CDR3 coding sequence is TGTGCCAGTACCCCGAGGGCCAGTGGGGCACAGAACACTGAAGCTTTCTTT.